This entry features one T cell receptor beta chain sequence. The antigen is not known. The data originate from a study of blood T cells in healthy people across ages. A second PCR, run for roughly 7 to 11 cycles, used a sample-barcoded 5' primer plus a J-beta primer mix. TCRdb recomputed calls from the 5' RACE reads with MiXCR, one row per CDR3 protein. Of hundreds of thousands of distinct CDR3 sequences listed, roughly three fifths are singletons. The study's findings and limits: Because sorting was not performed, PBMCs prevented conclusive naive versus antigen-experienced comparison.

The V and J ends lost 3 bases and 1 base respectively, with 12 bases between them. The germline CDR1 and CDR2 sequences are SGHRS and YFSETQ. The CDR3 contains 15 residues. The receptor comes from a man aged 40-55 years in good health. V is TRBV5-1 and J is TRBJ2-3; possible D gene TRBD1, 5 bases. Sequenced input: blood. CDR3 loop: CASSSRVTGTDTQYF. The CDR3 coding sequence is TGCGCCAGCAGCTCCAGGGTCACGGGCACAGATACGCAGTATTTT.